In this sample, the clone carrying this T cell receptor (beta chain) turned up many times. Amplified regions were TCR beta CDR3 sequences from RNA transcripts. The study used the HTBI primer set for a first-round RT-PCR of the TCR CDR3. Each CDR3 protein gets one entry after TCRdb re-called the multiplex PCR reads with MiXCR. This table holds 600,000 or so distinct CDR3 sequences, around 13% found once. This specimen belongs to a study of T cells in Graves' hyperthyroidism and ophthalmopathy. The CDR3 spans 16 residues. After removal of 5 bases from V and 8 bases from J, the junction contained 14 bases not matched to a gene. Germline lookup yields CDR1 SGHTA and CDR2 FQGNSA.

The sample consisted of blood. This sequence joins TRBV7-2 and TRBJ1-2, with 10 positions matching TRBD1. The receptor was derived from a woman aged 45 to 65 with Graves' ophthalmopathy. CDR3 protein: CASSAQSPGQGGGYTF. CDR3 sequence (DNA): TGTGCCAGCAGCGCACAGTCCCCAGGACAGGGGGGAGGCTACACCTTC.